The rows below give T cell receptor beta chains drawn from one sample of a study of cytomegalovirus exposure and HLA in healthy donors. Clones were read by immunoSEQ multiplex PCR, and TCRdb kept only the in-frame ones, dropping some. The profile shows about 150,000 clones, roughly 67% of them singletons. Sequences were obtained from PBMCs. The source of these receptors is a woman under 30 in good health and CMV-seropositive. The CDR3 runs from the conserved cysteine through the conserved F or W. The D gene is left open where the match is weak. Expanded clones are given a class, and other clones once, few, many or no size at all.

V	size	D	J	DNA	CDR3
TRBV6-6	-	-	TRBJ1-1	TGTGCCAGCAGCCTACGTAATTCTGAAGCTTTCTTT	CASSLRNSEAFF
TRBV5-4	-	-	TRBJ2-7	TGTGCCAGCAGCTTGGATCTTGTCAGCTCCTACGAGCAGTACTTC	CASSLDLVSSYEQYF
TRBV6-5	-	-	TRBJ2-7	TGTGCCAGCAGTGGCCACGGCCCCGGGCGGGACGAGCAGTACTTC	CASSGHGPGRDEQYF
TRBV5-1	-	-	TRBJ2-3	TGCGCCAGCAGCTTCCCCCGCAGCGGGACACAAGGCTTGGGCACAGATACGCAGTATTTT	CASSFPRSGTQGLGTDTQYF
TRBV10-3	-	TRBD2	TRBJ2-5	TGTGCCATCAGTGAGCAGCCAGGATTTGCGGGGGATGAGACCCAGTACTTC	CAISEQPGFAGDETQYF
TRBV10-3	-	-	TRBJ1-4	TGTGCCATCAGTGGAGGTTCCAATGAAAAACTGTTTTTT	CAISGGSNEKLFF
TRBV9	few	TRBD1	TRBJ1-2	TGTGCCAGCAGCGTAGAATTCAGGACAGGGGGCGATCGGTATGATGGCTACACCTTC	CASSVEFRTGGDRYDGYTF
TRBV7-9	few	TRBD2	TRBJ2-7	TGTGCCAGCAGCCCCCTCACCGGGACTAACATTTACGAGCAGTACTTC	CASSPLTGTNIYEQYF
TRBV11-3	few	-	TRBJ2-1	TGTGCCAGCAGCTTAGCCGGTAATGAGCAGTTCTTC	CASSLAGNEQFF
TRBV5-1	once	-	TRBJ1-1	TGCGCCAGCAGTTTAGAGGGTTTTGGGTCTGAAGCTTTCTTT	CASSLEGFGSEAFF
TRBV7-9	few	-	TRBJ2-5	TGTGCCAGCAGCGTACTAGTTACGACCCAGTACTTC	CASSVLVTTQYF
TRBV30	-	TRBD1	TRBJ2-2	TGTGCCTGCCCCGACAGGGGATTGGCCACCGGGGAGCTGTTTTTT	CACPDRGLATGELFF
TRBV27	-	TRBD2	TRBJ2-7	TGTGCCAGCAGTCTGGGACTAGCGGGGGACTACGAGCAGTACTTC	CASSLGLAGDYEQYF
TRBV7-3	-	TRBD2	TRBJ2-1	TGTGCCAGCAGCCTTATAGCGGGGGGCTACAATGAGCAGTTCTTC	CASSLIAGGYNEQFF
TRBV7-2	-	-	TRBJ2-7	TGTGCCAGCAGCTTAGGGCAGTCGGGATCCTACGAGCAGTACTTC	CASSLGQSGSYEQYF
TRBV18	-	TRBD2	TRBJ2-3	TGTGCCAGCTCACCCCCGGCCAGCGGGGGCCCAGATACGCAGTATTTT	CASSPPASGGPDTQYF
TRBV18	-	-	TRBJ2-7	TGTGCCAGCTCAGAGGGGGACGAGCAGTACTTC	CASSEGDEQYF
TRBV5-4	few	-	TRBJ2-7	TGTGCCAGCAGCCGGAAACAGGACAGCTCCTACGAGCAGTACTTC	CASSRKQDSSYEQYF
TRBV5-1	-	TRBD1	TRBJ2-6	TGCGCCAGCAGCTTGTGGACAGGGGGCGTTCCTAGGGCCAACGTCCTGACTTTC	CASSLWTGGVPRANVLTF
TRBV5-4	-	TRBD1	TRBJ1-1	TGTGCCAGCAGCACGTACAGGGGGCCCACTGAAGCTTTCTTT	CASSTYRGPTEAFF
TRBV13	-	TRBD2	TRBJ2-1	TGTGCCAGCAGCTTAGAACCGGGACTAGAGCCCCTTGCGTCACGCTCCTACAATGAGCAGTTCTTC	CASSLEPGLEPLASRSYNEQFF
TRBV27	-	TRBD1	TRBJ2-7	TGTGCCAGCGGAAGGGGGCCGGTTAAGTACGAGCAGTACTTC	CASGRGPVKYEQYF
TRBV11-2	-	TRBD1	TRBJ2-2	TGTGCCAGCAGCTTACGGGGACAGGACACCGGGGAGCTGTTTTTT	CASSLRGQDTGELFF
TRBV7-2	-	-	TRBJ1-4	TGTGCCAGCACTGCTCTAGCACGCGGCGAAAAACTGTTTTTT	CASTALARGEKLFF
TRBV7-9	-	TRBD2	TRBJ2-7	TGTGCCAGCAGCTTAGGTTTCCAGGGAACGCGGGGGTCCGTTTACGAGCAGTACTTC	CASSLGFQGTRGSVYEQYF
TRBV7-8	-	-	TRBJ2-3	TGTGCCAGCAGCTTAGCAGGGCTAGCCGTGGGAGATACGCAGTATTTT	CASSLAGLAVGDTQYF
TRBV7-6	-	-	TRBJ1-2	TGTGCCAGCAGCCCCAGTGGGGAGATAGAGCGTGGCTACACCTTC	CASSPSGEIERGYTF
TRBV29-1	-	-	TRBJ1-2	TGCAGCGTCGAGCGCAGTAACTATGGCTACACCTTC	CSVERSNYGYTF
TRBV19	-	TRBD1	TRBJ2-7	TGTGCCAGTAGTAAGACAGGGTACGAGCAGTACTTC	CASSKTGYEQYF
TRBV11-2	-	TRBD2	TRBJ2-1	TGTGCCAGCAGCTTAGGTCCGTCTAGCGGGCGAAACAATGAGCAGTTCTTC	CASSLGPSSGRNNEQFF
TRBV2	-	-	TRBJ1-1	TGTGCCAGCAGCGGGAGTATGAACACTGAAGCTTTCTTT	CASSGSMNTEAFF
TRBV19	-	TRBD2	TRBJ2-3	TGTGCCAGTAGTATGCGTAGCGGGGGGGCAGATACGCAGTATTTT	CASSMRSGGADTQYF
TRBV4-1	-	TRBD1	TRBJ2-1	TGCGCCAGCAGCCGAGCCGGGACAGGTCGACCCAGTGAGCAGTTCTTC	CASSRAGTGRPSEQFF
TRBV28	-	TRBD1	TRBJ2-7	TGTGCCAGCAGTTTATTAGTGGGACAGGGGGCCTACGAGCAGTACTTC	CASSLLVGQGAYEQYF
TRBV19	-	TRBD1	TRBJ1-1	TGTGCCAGTAGTCCCAACAGGGGGCCTAGGGACACTGAAGCTTTCTTT	CASSPNRGPRDTEAFF
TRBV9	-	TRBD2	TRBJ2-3	TGTGCCAGCAGCGTAGCGTGGCGGGGGACAGATACGCAGTATTTT	CASSVAWRGTDTQYF
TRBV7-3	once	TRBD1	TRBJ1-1	TGTGCCAGCAGCTCCTCAGGACAGGGGGATGAAGCTTTCTTT	CASSSSGQGDEAFF
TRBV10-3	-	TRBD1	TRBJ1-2	TGTGCCATCAGTCCACAGGGGTATGGCTACACCTTC	CAISPQGYGYTF
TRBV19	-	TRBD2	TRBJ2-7	TGTGCCAGTAGGAGGACTAGCTCTTACGAGCAGTACTTC	CASRRTSSYEQYF
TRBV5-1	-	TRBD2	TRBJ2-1	TGCGCCAGCAGCTTGACTAGCGGGATTTACAATGAGCAGTTCTTC	CASSLTSGIYNEQFF
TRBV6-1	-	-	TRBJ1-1	TGTGCCGGGTCGGACAGAGAGAACACTGAAGCTTTCTTT	CAGSDRENTEAFF
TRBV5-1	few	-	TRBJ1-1	TGCGCCAGCAGCTTGGAGGACAAGCCAAACACTGAAGCTTTCTTT	CASSLEDKPNTEAFF
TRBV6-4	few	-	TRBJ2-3	TGTGCCAGCAGTGACGGAGGCACAGATACGCAGTATTTT	CASSDGGTDTQYF
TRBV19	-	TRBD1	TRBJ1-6	TGTGCCAGCAGGACAGGGGAGATTAATTCACCCCTCCACTTT	CASRTGEINSPLHF
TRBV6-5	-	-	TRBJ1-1	TGTGCCAGCAGTTACCCCGGGGGCACTGAAGCTTTCTTT	CASSYPGGTEAFF